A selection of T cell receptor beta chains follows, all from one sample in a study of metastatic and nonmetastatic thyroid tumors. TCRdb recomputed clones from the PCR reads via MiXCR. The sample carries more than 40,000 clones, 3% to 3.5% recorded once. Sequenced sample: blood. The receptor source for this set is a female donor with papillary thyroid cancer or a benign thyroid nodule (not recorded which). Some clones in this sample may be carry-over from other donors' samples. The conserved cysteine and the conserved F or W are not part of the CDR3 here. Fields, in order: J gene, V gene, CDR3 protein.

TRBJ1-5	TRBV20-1	SASRLPQPQH
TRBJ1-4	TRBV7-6	ASSLFEGGEKLF
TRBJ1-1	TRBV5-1	ASSRGQGAGLNTEAF
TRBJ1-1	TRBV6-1	ASSERGVTEAF
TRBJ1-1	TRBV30	AWTGFDRLNTEAF
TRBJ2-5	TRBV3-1	ASSRGTGQETQY
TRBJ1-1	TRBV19	ASSISEFGTEAF
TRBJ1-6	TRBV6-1	ASSYRGGASYNSPLH
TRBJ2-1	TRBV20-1	SASLDGSSYNEQF
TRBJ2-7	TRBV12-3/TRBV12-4	ASSLAGGTYEQY
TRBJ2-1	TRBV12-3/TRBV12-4	ASSLDTNEQF
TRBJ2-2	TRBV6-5	ASSYPLGGNTGELF
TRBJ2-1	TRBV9	ASSGSGSQYNEQF
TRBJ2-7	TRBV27	ASSFLTSGPSYEQY
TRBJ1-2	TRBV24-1	ATSDSDRPNYGYT
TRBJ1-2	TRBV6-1	ASSEPSDIQQGYT
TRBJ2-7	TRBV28	ASSSSSYDQY
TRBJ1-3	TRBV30	AWKRSGNTIY
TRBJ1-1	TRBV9	ASSPREGNTEAF
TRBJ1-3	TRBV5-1	ASSPSILAGNTIY
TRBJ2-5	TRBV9	ASSRSGTGQETQY
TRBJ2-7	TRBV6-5	ASSSQLLTSGSNEQY
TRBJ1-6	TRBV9	ASSLPRSSPLH
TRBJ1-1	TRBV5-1	ASSLVPAELNTEAF
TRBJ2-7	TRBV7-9	ASRSDFYEQY
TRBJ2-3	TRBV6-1	ASSGPGGGTDTQY
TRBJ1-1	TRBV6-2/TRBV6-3	ASRPQAGTEAF
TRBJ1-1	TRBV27	ASTFRTGGKAF
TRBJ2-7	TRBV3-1	ASSQSGGRSYYEQY
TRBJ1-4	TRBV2	ASSEAGGEKLF